Presented here are 26 T cell receptor beta chains from one specimen sequenced in a study of identical twins. In TCRdb, the 5' RACE reads were re-called with MiXCR into one record per CDR3 protein. This sample yields some 240,000 distinct CDR3 sequences, of which around 8.3% are seen a single time; less than 4% belongs to the top ten. In addition, the sample was reused for a study of yellow fever vaccine responses in identical twins.

Input material: CD8+ T cells sorted from blood. The source is a woman aged 18-29 years in good health.

This clonotype has at least ten counts. The V gene is TRBV6-2 or TRBV6-3, the J gene TRBJ2-1; D is undetermined. Deletions cut 7 bases from V and 0 bases from J, with 16 bases between. CDR3 length: 16 amino acids. CDR1 MNHEY and CDR2 SVGEGT come from the germline V gene. CDR3 residues: CASTILAESSYNEQFF. Written as DNA, the CDR3 is TGTGCCAGCACTATTTTGGCGGAAAGCTCCTACAATGAGCAGTTCTTC.

The chain recombines TRBV20-1 with TRBJ2-7; D is perhaps TRBD2 (6 bases). The germline CDR1 and CDR2 sequences are DFQATT and SNEGSKA (reference sequence). This CDR3 is built from 14 residues. Trimming stripped 4 bases from V and 1 base from J, with 14 bases between. In nucleotides, the CDR3 is TGCAGTGCTATCCAGAGGGACTTATCCTACGAGCAGTACTTC. Amino acid sequence: CSAIQRDLSYEQYF.

The CDR3 bases are TGTGCCAGCAGCCTCGGGGGCCTAGCGGACTACGAGCAGTACTTC. Residues: CASSLGGLADYEQYF. The gene calls are TRBV5-6 and TRBJ2-7; a possible D gene is TRBD2 (7 bases). The CDR3 contains 15 residues. The V end lost 4 bases, the J end lost 3 bases, and 17 bases lay between the germline ends. The V gene's germline CDR1 is SGHDT and CDR2 YYEEEE.

This clonotype was observed a few times. The chain combines TRBV5-5 with TRBJ1-5; D is perhaps TRBD1 (6 bases). CDR1 and CDR2 (germline): SGHKS, YYEKEE (reference sequence). V was clipped by 0 bases and J by 2 bases, with 9 bases between them. The CDR3 totals 15 residues. This CDR3 is CASSLVGAGNQPQHF. The DNA of the CDR3 is TGTGCCAGCAGCTTGGTGGGGGCCGGCAATCAGCCCCAGCATTTT.

The chain joins TRBV2 to TRBJ2-6; 11 bases fit TRBD1. Germline V lookup: CDR1 SNHLY, CDR2 FYNNEI. The CDR3 spans 19 residues. With V trimmed by 0 bases and J by 2 bases, 6 bases remained unmatched. As DNA, the CDR3 is TGTGCCAGCAGTGAAGCGCCGGGACAGGGGGATACTGGGGCCAACGTCCTGACTTTC. Residues: CASSEAPGQGDTGANVLTF.

This clonotype was detected ten times or more. The chain is built from TRBV20-1 and TRBJ2-5; 11 nucleotides align to TRBD2. V shed 6 bases and J 5 bases; nucleotides not matched to a gene: 14. The CDR3 sequence is 16 residues long. Germline assignment: CDR1 DFQATT and CDR2 SNEGSKA (reference sequence). CDR3 sequence (DNA): TGCAGTGCAACTCCACCCGGGACTAGCGGTTGGGAGACCCAGTACTTC. Translating it yields CSATPPGTSGWETQYF.

The chain has TRBV9 and TRBJ1-2; the match to TRBD1 covers 7 bases. J lost 2 bases, V lost 4 bases, and 11 bases had no gene match. The CDR3 runs to 16 residues. Germline V gene lookup returns CDR1 SGDLS and CDR2 YYNGEE. The DNA of the CDR3 is TGTGCCAGCAGCCGATTCAACCAGGGGGAGAACTATGGCTACACCTTC. Its protein is CASSRFNQGENYGYTF.

This clonotype was seen many times. J is TRBJ2-7 and V is TRBV29-1; D possibly corresponds to TRBD1 (6 bases). Trimming took off 7 bases at V and 0 bases at J, with 10 bases between the two ends. Germline V lookup: CDR1 SQVTM, CDR2 ANQGSEA. This CDR3 has 12 amino acids. In nucleotides, the CDR3 is TGCAGCGCTGGACAGAGCTCCTACGAGCAGTACTTC. Its protein is CSAGQSSYEQYF.

This clonotype has more than one count but fewer than ten. V and J are TRBV10-2 and TRBJ2-3; possible D gene TRBD1, 6 bases. CDR3 length: 14 residues. The V and J ends lost 6 bases and 5 bases respectively, with 15 bases between them. CDR1 and CDR2 (germline): WSHSY, SAAADI. The CDR3 is CASRPGTTGDTQYF. The CDR3 DNA reads TGCGCCAGCAGACCCGGGACAACGGGAGATACGCAGTATTTT.

Only a few counts were recorded for this clonotype. The chain is built from TRBV12-3 or TRBV12-4 and TRBJ2-5; weak D call: TRBD2 (7 bases). Trimming pared 6 bases from V and 5 bases from J, leaving 13 bases between. The CDR3 extends over 13 amino acids. In DNA form, the CDR3 reads TGTGCCAGCAGGGCGGGGGCGGGGGAGACCCAGTACTTC. Its translation is CASRAGAGETQYF.

The rearrangement uses TRBV9 and TRBJ2-5, with 8 bases aligning to TRBD2. The CDR3 runs to 16 residues. The V and J ends lost 3 bases and 4 bases, in that order; junction bases with no gene match: 11. From germline, CDR1 is SGDLS and CDR2 YYNGEE. The CDR3 is CASSEISGRRIETQYF. The DNA of the CDR3 is TGTGCCAGCAGCGAAATAAGCGGGAGAAGGATAGAGACCCAGTACTTC.

The CDR3 region is CASSYPAREHTYEQYF. In nucleotides, the CDR3 is TGTGCCAGCAGTTACCCCGCGCGGGAACATACCTACGAGCAGTACTTC. The rearrangement links TRBV28 to TRBJ2-7; D is possibly TRBD2 (6 bases). This CDR3 has 16 amino acids. Germline V gene lookup returns CDR1 MDHEN and CDR2 SYDVKM. Deletions cut 4 bases from V and 2 bases from J, with 18 bases between.

This clonotype has ten or more counts. V and J are TRBV6-1 and TRBJ1-1, with 12 nucleotides matching TRBD1. Germline loops: CDR1 MNHNS, CDR2 SASEGT. CDR3 length: 17 residues. V dropped 6 bases and J dropped 1; count of bases not matched to a gene: 9. The CDR3 bases are TGTGCCAGCAGCCTGGGACAGGGGGCGATGGGGAACACTGAAGCTTTCTTT. Residues: CASSLGQGAMGNTEAFF.

This clonotype occurred a few times. The V call is TRBV14, the J call TRBJ1-2; 9 bases map to TRBD1. Looked up from germline, CDR1 is SGHDN and CDR2 is FVKESK. CDR3 size: 15 residues. V lost 2 bases, J lost 5 bases, and 6 bases stayed unmatched. The CDR3 loop reads CASSQTPGQGYGYTF. The CDR3 DNA follows: TGTGCCAGCAGCCAAACTCCGGGACAGGGTTATGGCTACACCTTC. Filled out from reference TRBV14 and TRBJ1-2, the complete variable domain reads EAGVTQFPSHSVIEKGQTVTLRCDPISGHDNLYWYRRVMGKEIKFLLHFVKESKQDESGMPNNRFLAERTGGTYSTLKVQPAELEDSGVYFCASSQTPGQGYGYTFGSGTRLTVV.

In its sample, this clonotype was seen a few times. The rearrangement joins TRBV20-1 to TRBJ2-1, with 7 bases aligning to TRBD2. This CDR3 has 17 residues. The junction had 16 bases not matched to a gene; V was cut back by 1 base and J by 7 bases. In germline, CDR1 is DFQATT, CDR2 SNEGSKA (reference sequence). CDR3: CSARVFGGGKWMNEQFF. The CDR3 DNA sequence: TGCAGTGCTAGAGTTTTTGGGGGAGGGAAGTGGATGAATGAGCAGTTCTTC.

The gene calls are TRBV5-5 and TRBJ2-7, with 8 bases fitting TRBD1. The V gene's germline CDR1 is SGHKS and CDR2 YYEKEE (reference sequence). The CDR3 is made up of 13 amino acids. The V segment lost 3 bases and the J segment 5 bases; nucleotides outside the gene matches: 4. CDR3 DNA sequence: TGTGCCAGCAGCTCTGGGACAGGTGACGAGCAGTACTTC. Translated: CASSSGTGDEQYF.

A remark on this clonotype: One base away lies a much larger clone, so this may be a sequencing read error. The J gene is TRBJ2-7, the V gene TRBV29-1; unclear D gene. V lost 0 bases to trimming and J lost 4 bases, with 7 bases between them. This CDR3 has 12 amino acids. Per germline, CDR1 SQVTM and CDR2 ANQGSEA. The CDR3 bases are TGCAGCGTTGAAGATCTAGAGTACGAGCAGTACTTC. Protein: CSVEDLEYEQYF.

This clonotype has ten or more counts. The CDR3 loop is CASSPPTGELFF. CDR3 nucleotide sequence: TGTGCCAGCAGCCCACCCACCGGGGAGCTGTTTTTT. This chain uses TRBV3-1 with TRBJ2-2; D ambiguous. The CDR3 consists of 12 residues. Germline-derived CDR1 and CDR2 are LGHDT and YNNKEL (reference sequence). V was clipped by 4 bases and J by 4 bases, with 4 bases between them. The whole variable domain, filled in from reference TRBV3-1 and TRBJ2-2, reads DTAVSQTPKYLVTQMGNDKSIKCEQNLGHDTMYWYKQDSKKFLKIMFSYNNKELIINETVPNRFSPKSPDKAHLNLHINSLELGDSAVYFCASSPPTGELFFGEGSRLTVL.

In this sample, this clonotype turned up many times. The V call is TRBV7-9, the J call TRBJ2-1; 8 bases are a match to TRBD1. Trimming removed 5 bases from V and 1 base from J; junction bases left unmatched: 4. This CDR3 contains 15 residues. In germline, CDR1 is SEHNR, CDR2 FQNEAQ (reference sequence). CDR3 bases: TGTGCCAGCAGCCAACAGGGGGAATCCTACAATGAGCAGTTCTTC. This codes for CASSQQGESYNEQFF. The full variable domain, with the rest looked up from reference TRBV7-9 and TRBJ2-1, is DTGVSQNPRHKITKRGQNVTFRCDPISEHNRLYWYRQTLGQGPEFLTYFQNEAQLEKSRLLSDRFSAERPKGSFSTLEIQRTEQGDSAMYLCASSQQGESYNEQFFGPGTRLTVL.

This clonotype was counted ten times or more. V is TRBV4-3 and J is TRBJ2-7; D tentatively fits TRBD1 or TRBD2 (5 bases each). Trimming took 0 bases from V and 0 from J, leaving 9 bases between them. Germline values: CDR1 LGHNA, CDR2 YSLEER. There are 15 residues in the CDR3. CDR3: CASSQDRELSYEQYF. CDR3 DNA sequence: TGCGCCAGCAGCCAAGACAGGGAGCTCTCCTACGAGCAGTACTTC.

The J gene is TRBJ2-7, the V gene TRBV29-1, with D perhaps matching TRBD2 (7 bases). From germline, CDR1 is SQVTM and CDR2 ANQGSEA. Deletions cut 2 bases from V and 6 bases from J, with 14 bases between. This CDR3 is built from 13 residues. The DNA of the CDR3 is TGCAGCGTTGAACGGGGGGCATTGGGCGAGCAGTACTTC. Protein product: CSVERGALGEQYF.

The sample holds many counts of this clonotype. This chain links TRBV7-2 with TRBJ2-5; TRBD1 agrees at 8 bases. Per the germline V gene, CDR1 is SGHTA and CDR2 is FQGNSA. The CDR3 is made up of 15 amino acids. V shed 4 bases and J 1 base; nucleotides not matched to a gene: 5. CDR3 sequence (DNA): TGTGCCAGCAGCTCAAAGGACAGGGTCCAAGAGACCCAGTACTTC. Translating it yields CASSSKDRVQETQYF.

The chain combines TRBV2 with TRBJ2-7; 7 nucleotides agree with TRBD1. CDR1 and CDR2 from the germline V gene are SNHLY and FYNNEI. Unmatched junction bases numbered 9, after V lost 6 bases and J lost 7 bases. The length of the CDR3 is 13 residues. CDR3 amino acids: CASSVQGIYEQYF. DNA for the CDR3: TGTGCCAGCAGCGTACAGGGGATATATGAGCAGTACTTC.

This chain joins TRBV7-6 and TRBJ2-3; tentatively, D is TRBD2 (5 bases). This CDR3 spans 14 amino acids. Looked up from germline, CDR1 is SGHVS and CDR2 is FNYEAQ. The V end lost 1 base, the J end lost 5 bases, and 10 bases lay between the germline ends. In nucleotides, the CDR3 is TGTGCCAGCAGCTTAGGAGGCGGGCTAGATACGCAGTATTTT. Residues: CASSLGGGLDTQYF.

This clonotype was observed a few times. The chain's CDR3 is CASSPWGHGAGGSYEQYF. The CDR3 nucleotides read TGTGCCAGCAGCCCATGGGGGCACGGAGCGGGAGGGTCCTACGAGCAGTACTTC. The chain joins TRBV4-2 to TRBJ2-7; TRBD2 matches at 10 bases. J was trimmed by 1 base and V by 4 bases; bases with no gene match: 13. The CDR3 is 18 amino acids. From germline, CDR1 is LGHNA and CDR2 YNFKEQ.

A word on this clonotype: Given a much more abundant clone one base away, this may be a read error. The chain employs TRBV11-2 and TRBJ2-7; TRBD1 matches at 7 bases. There are 14 residues in the CDR3. Germline V gives CDR1 SGHAT, CDR2 FQNNGV. V shed 4 bases and J 4 bases; nucleotides not matched to a gene: 7. CDR3 residues: CASSSGQVRYEQYF. Written as DNA, the CDR3 is TGTGCCAGCAGCTCCGGACAGGTGCGTTACGAGCAGTACTTC. Full variable domain (remainder filled in from reference TRBV11-2 and TRBJ2-7): EAGVAQSPRYKIIEKRQSVAFWCNPISGHATLYWYQQILGQGPKLLIQFQNNGVVDDSQLPKDRFSAERLKGVDSTLKIQPAKLEDSAVYLCASSSGQVRYEQYFGPGTRLTVT.